Following are 2 T cell receptor beta chains from one sample sequenced in a study of CD8 T cells in ankylosing spondylitis. TCRdb processed the 5' RACE reads anew with MiXCR; each CDR3 protein has one entry. Counted here are around 250,000 distinct CDR3 sequences, roughly 18% occurring once; the ten biggest clones make up around 30%. Specimen: blood, either unsorted or a sorted T cell fraction (not recorded which). All receptors come from a male donor with ankylosing spondylitis or in good health (not recorded which).

This clonotype has ten or more counts. J is TRBJ2-1 and V is TRBV4-1; D could derive from TRBD1 or TRBD2 (5 bases each). Germline CDR1 reads MGHRA; CDR2 reads YSYEKL. The CDR3 extends over 16 amino acids. V lost 3 bases to trimming and J lost 2 bases, with 14 bases between them. DNA of the CDR3: TGCGCCAGCAGCCACCCATCAAGGGGACCCTACAATGAGCAGTTCTTC. Protein product: CASSHPSRGPYNEQFF.

The V and J genes are TRBV9 and TRBJ2-1; 11 bases match TRBD2. The germline gives CDR1 SGDLS, CDR2 YYNGEE. After removal of 4 bases from V and 1 base from J, the junction contained 4 bases not matched to a gene. The CDR3 extends over 16 amino acids. The CDR3 DNA reads as TGTGCCAGCAGCCCCATAGCGGGAGGGTCCTACAATGAGCAGTTCTTC. Residues: CASSPIAGGSYNEQFF.